This T cell receptor beta chain comes out of a study of response to subunit inactivated influenza vaccine. Using its own MiXCR run on the RT-PCR reads, TCRdb lists one record per CDR3 protein. The data show around 790,000 distinct CDR3 sequences, with approximately 22% seen just once and 9.5% to 13% held by the top ten. The ends were cut back, 6 bases at V and 0 bases at J, with 9 bases in the middle. Germline CDR1 SGDLS, CDR2 YYNGEE. The CDR3 covers 14 residues. J is TRBJ2-2 and V is TRBV9; D unclear. The sample consisted of PBMCs from blood, taken more than 4 days after vaccination. The clonotype was recovered from a middle-aged man who received an inactivated influenza vaccine. In nucleotides, the CDR3 is TGTGCCAGCACTGGTCCGACGAACACCGGGGAGCTGTTTTTT. Its protein is CASTGPTNTGELFF.